The 14 T cell receptor beta chains given below trace back to one sample, sequenced in a study of blood T cell repertoires in COVID-19. Here immunoSEQ multiplex PCR was the method, and the copy in TCRdb shows in-frame clones only, minus some. The repertoire includes about 180,000 clones, about 83% of them detected once, and about 9.6% sits in the top ten. Input material: PBMCs or T cells enriched from blood (not recorded which). Receptors were obtained from a woman under 40 who had recovered from COVID-19.

The chain recombines TRBV7-9 with TRBJ1-1; D gene unclear. CDR1 is SEHNR and CDR2 is FQNEAQ in the germline V gene (reference sequence). The CDR3 covers 17 residues. V was shortened by 1 base and J by 5 bases, with 20 bases between the two germline ends. The CDR3 coding sequence is TGTGCCAGCAGCTTAGGGGCGGCCTGGGAGGTTGGTACTGAAGCTTTCTTT. This gives the protein CASSLGAAWEVGTEAFF.

The chain recombines TRBV5-1 with TRBJ2-1; TRBD2 matches at 11 bases. Germline V gene lookup returns CDR1 SGHRS and CDR2 YFSETQ. CDR3 length equals 15 residues. After removal of 2 bases from V and 5 bases from J, the junction contained 3 bases not matched to a gene. CDR3 region: CASSFGTSGHNEQFF. CDR3 bases: TGCGCCAGCAGCTTCGGGACTAGCGGTCACAATGAGCAGTTCTTC.

The rearrangement joins TRBV4-1 to TRBJ2-3, with a weak D call TRBD2 (5 bases). The germline gives CDR1 MGHRA, CDR2 YSYEKL. Trimming removed 0 bases at V and 1 base at J, with 17 bases between. The length of the CDR3 is 18 residues. CDR3 loop: CASSQEVWIFGGTDTQYF. CDR3 DNA sequence: TGCGCCAGCAGCCAAGAGGTTTGGATTTTCGGGGGCACAGATACGCAGTATTTT.

The chain joins TRBV12-3 or TRBV12-4 to TRBJ2-1; 9 bases match TRBD2. Trimming took 6 bases from V and 8 from J; bases not matched to a gene: 5. This CDR3 has 13 amino acids. The CDR3 sequence is CASSAGGRDEQFF. For the CDR3, the DNA is TGTGCCAGCAGCGCGGGGGGGCGCGATGAGCAGTTCTTC.

This clone has a single count. This sequence joins TRBV27 and TRBJ1-2; a possible D gene is TRBD1 (5 bases). The CDR3 runs 15 residues. The V and J ends lost 3 bases and 7 bases respectively, with 18 bases between them. CDR1 and CDR2 (germline): MNHEY, SMNVEV (reference sequence). As DNA, the CDR3 is TGTGCCAGCAGTTTCCAAGGCAAACGGGGGGTTGGCTACACCTTC. Its translation is CASSFQGKRGVGYTF.

This chain joins TRBV28 and TRBJ1-5; D might be TRBD1 (6 bases). V was cut by 6 bases and J by 0 bases, with 12 bases left in between. This CDR3 comprises 15 residues. Germline CDR1 is MDHEN and CDR2 is SYDVKM. CDR3 residues: CASRNLGGSNQPQHF. CDR3 bases: TGTGCCAGCAGGAATTTAGGGGGTAGCAATCAGCCCCAGCATTTT.

The rearrangement links TRBV6-6 to TRBJ1-2; the match to TRBD1 covers 8 bases. The germline CDR1 and CDR2 sequences are MNHNY and SVGAGI (reference sequence). This CDR3 region has 15 residues. V dropped 3 bases and J dropped 5; count of bases not matched to a gene: 8. CDR3 loop: CASSYSTGAGYGYTF. The CDR3 DNA reads TGTGCCAGCAGTTATTCGACAGGGGCGGGTTATGGCTACACCTTC.

This rearrangement joins TRBV21-1 to TRBJ1-2; TRBD1, the table's D call, was not compared with the DNA. TRBV21-1 is deemed a pseudogene. The CDR3 spans 14 residues. The CDR3 loop is CASSKVYRYYGYTF. CDR3 in DNA: TGTGCCAGCAGCAAAGTGTACAGGTACTATGGCTACACCTTC.

The chain uses TRBV4-1 and TRBJ2-3; perhaps TRBD2 as D (6 bases). V gave up 5 bases and J gave up 2 bases, with 14 bases separating them. The CDR3 runs 15 residues. The V gene's germline CDR1 is MGHRA and CDR2 YSYEKL. The CDR3 here is CASSESGRDTDTQYF. The CDR3 nucleotides are TGCGCCAGCAGCGAAAGCGGGCGGGACACAGATACGCAGTATTTT.

The chain is built from TRBV6-5 and TRBJ2-7; tentative D call: TRBD2 (6 bases). Looked up from germline, CDR1 is MNHEY and CDR2 is SVGAGI. With 6 bases removed from V and 7 bases from J, the gap between germline ends came to 13 bases. There are 12 residues in the CDR3. This CDR3 reads CASRPPGREQYF. The CDR3 DNA sequence: TGTGCCAGCAGACCTCCGGGGAGGGAGCAGTACTTC.

This chain connects TRBV6-5 to TRBJ1-1; D remains ambiguous. CDR1 is MNHEY, CDR2 SVGAGI, per germline. This CDR3 is 11 amino acids long. Trimming took 6 bases from V and 7 from J, leaving 9 bases between them. DNA for the CDR3: TGTGCCAGCAGCTCCCGCAGTGAAGCTTTCTTT. This translates into CASSSRSEAFF.

This clone was found a few times. This chain uses TRBV5-1 with TRBJ1-6; TRBD1 matches at 7 bases. The CDR3 runs 16 residues. In germline, CDR1 is SGHRS, CDR2 YFSETQ. V gave up 0 bases and J gave up 12 bases; unmatched junction bases: 12. CDR3: CASSLETGRILGPLHF. CDR3 coding DNA: TGCGCCAGCAGCTTGGAGACAGGGAGAATTTTGGGACCCCTCCACTTT.

This chain connects TRBV24-1 to TRBJ1-1; 7 bases align to TRBD1. The CDR3 extends over 15 amino acids. The V and J ends lost 4 bases and 1 base, in that order; junction bases with no gene match: 5. In germline, CDR1 is KGHDR, CDR2 SFDVKD. For the CDR3, the DNA is TGTGCCACCAGTGACCAGACAGGGACGAACACTGAAGCTTTCTTT. It specifies CATSDQTGTNTEAFF.

This rearrangement joins TRBV7-9 to TRBJ2-1; 7 bases are a match to TRBD2. Germline V gene lookup returns CDR1 SEHNR and CDR2 FQNEAQ (reference sequence). CDR3 size: 16 residues. After removal of 5 bases from V and 7 bases from J, the junction contained 14 bases not matched to a gene. CDR3 amino acids: CASSETAGKGRNEQFF. CDR3 in DNA: TGTGCCAGCAGCGAAACAGCGGGAAAAGGTCGGAATGAGCAGTTCTTC.